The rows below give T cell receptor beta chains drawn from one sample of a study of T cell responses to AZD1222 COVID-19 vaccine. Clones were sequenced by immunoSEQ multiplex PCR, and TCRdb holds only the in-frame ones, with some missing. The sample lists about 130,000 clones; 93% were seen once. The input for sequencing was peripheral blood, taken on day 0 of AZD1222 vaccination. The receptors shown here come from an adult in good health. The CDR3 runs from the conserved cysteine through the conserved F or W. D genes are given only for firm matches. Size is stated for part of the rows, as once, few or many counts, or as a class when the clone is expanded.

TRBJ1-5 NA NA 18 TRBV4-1 CASSQGQEPSLSNQPQHF TGCGCCAGCAGCCAGGGGCAGGAACCCTCTCTTAGCAATCAGCCCCAGCATTTT
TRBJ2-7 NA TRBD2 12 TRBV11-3 CASSLAGGEQYF TGTGCCAGCAGCTTAGCGGGAGGCGAGCAGTACTTC
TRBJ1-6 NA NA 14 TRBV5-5 CASSPGHRDSPLHF TGTGCCAGCAGCCCCGGACATCGGGATTCACCCCTCCACTTT
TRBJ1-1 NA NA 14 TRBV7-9 CASSLAGANTEAFF TGTGCCAGCAGCTTAGCCGGGGCGAACACTGAAGCTTTCTTT
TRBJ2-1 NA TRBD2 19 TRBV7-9 CASSGPTSGGRYTYNEQFF TGTGCCAGCAGCGGACCAACGAGCGGGGGCCGCTATACCTACAATGAGCAGTTCTTC
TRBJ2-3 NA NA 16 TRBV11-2 CASSLWGRETADTQYF TGTGCCAGCAGCTTGTGGGGGCGGGAGACGGCAGATACGCAGTATTTT
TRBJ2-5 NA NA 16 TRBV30 CAWSPQWGESQETQYF TGTGCCTGGAGTCCCCAATGGGGGGAGAGCCAAGAGACCCAGTACTTC
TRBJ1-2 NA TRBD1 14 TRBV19 CASNDRGPNYGYTF TGTGCCAGTAATGACAGGGGTCCTAACTATGGCTACACCTTC
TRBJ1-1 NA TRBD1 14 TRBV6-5 CASSYGTGIYEAFF TGTGCCAGCAGTTACGGGACAGGGATTTATGAAGCTTTCTTT
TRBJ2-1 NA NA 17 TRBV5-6 CASSLVGPQSVRNEQFF TGTGCCAGCAGCTTGGTAGGGCCCCAGTCGGTGAGGAATGAGCAGTTCTTC
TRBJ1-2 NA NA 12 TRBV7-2 CASSYDSYGYTF TGTGCCAGCAGCTACGACAGCTATGGCTACACCTTC
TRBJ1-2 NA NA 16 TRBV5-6 CASSLALLTSRYGYTF TGTGCCAGCAGCTTGGCCTTGTTGACAAGCCGCTATGGCTACACCTTC
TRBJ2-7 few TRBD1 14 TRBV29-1 CSVESTGNGYEQYF TGCAGCGTTGAATCGACAGGGAACGGATACGAGCAGTACTTC